This T cell receptor (beta chain) is from a study of siplizumab effects on memory and regulatory T cells. Findings and limits, study-wide: There were only a minor fraction of alloreactive clones that mapped to unstimulated subsets. Siplizumab significantly reduced alloreactive sequences traceable to unstimulated CD4+ memory cells. Phenotypic classification as naive or memory proved unattainable for roughly 75-97% of proliferating CD4+ or CD8+ clones. Naive T cells appeared more diverse than memory cells and seemed to be major alloresponse contributors.

A remark on this clone: Its antigen is unidentified.

In germline, CDR1 is SGHDT, CDR2 YYEEEE. The CDR3 contains 16 residues. V lost 4 bases and J 4 bases, leaving 20 bases between the germline ends. Here immunoSEQ multiplex PCR was the method, and the copy in TCRdb shows in-frame clones only, minus some. The sample shows about 91,000 clones, approximately 93% of them seen only once. Material for sequencing was CD8+ T cells sorted from blood. The chain joins TRBV5-6 to TRBJ1-1; D possibly corresponds to TRBD1 (6 bases). The receptor comes from a human donor in good health. CDR3 coding DNA: TGTGCCAGCAGCCCGATCACAGGGCTCGGAACCACTGAAGCTTTCTTT. Translated: CASSPITGLGTTEAFF.